This passage covers 28 T cell receptor beta chains from one sample sequenced in a study of circulating CD8 cells and anti-PD-1 response in melanoma. Live CD3+CD8+TCRalphabeta+ cells were sorted into four subsets by PD-1 and/or TIGIT. Each library started from about 15 ng of total RNA using the QIAseq Immune Repertoire TCR panel. TCRdb reanalysed the reads using MiXCR and keeps one entry per CDR3 protein. The profile covers some 970 distinct CDR3 sequences, with about 6.8% appearing a single time and over 15% taken by the ten largest. The sequencing here drew on CD8+ T cells from PBMCs, taken at baseline or after one month of anti-PD-1 therapy (not recorded which). Receptors originate from a human donor with melanoma.

By proportion, this clonotype is medium-sized (0.01 to 0.1%). The chain uses TRBV27 and TRBJ2-7; 10 bases match TRBD2. This CDR3 spans 17 amino acids. Germline V gene data show CDR1 as MNHEY and CDR2 as SMNVEV (reference sequence). Germline trimming cut 3 bases from V and 2 bases from J; bases unmatched to any gene: 10. CDR3: CASSFPTLSGGTYEQYF. The CDR3 DNA reads TGTGCCAGCAGTTTCCCCACCCTTAGCGGGGGGACCTACGAGCAGTACTTC.

This clonotype is classed as medium-sized (0.01 to 0.1%). The V gene is TRBV14, the J gene TRBJ2-3, with TRBD2 identical over 7 bases. Germline V CDR1 and CDR2: SGHDN, FVKESK. The J segment lost 1 base and the V segment lost 3 bases, leaving 10 bases of the junction unmatched. CDR3 length: 17 amino acids. CDR3 sequence (DNA): TGTGCCAGCAGCCAGTCAGGGCTAGCGGAGGGCACAGATACGCAGTATTTT. Encoded protein: CASSQSGLAEGTDTQYF.

By sample share, this clonotype is large (0.1 to 1%). The chain couples TRBV9 to TRBJ1-4; D unresolved. V was clipped by 3 bases and J by 0 bases, with 6 bases between them. The CDR3 spans 14 residues. The germline V gene encodes CDR1 SGDLS and CDR2 YYNGEE. CDR3 loop: CASSEQPTNEKLFF. The CDR3 DNA is TGTGCCAGCAGCGAACAACCAACTAATGAAAAACTGTTTTTT.

This clonotype has more than one count but fewer than ten. This sequence may be a read error, since a much larger clone differs from it by one base. The chain employs TRBV28 and TRBJ2-5, with TRBD2 as a possible D gene (5 bases). This CDR3 is 15 amino acids long. Germline loops: CDR1 MDHEN, CDR2 SYDVKM. With 3 bases removed from V and 3 bases from J, the gap between germline ends came to 14 bases. CDR3 region: CASSFGGYLKETQYF. CDR3 in DNA: TGTGCCAGCAGTTTCGGCGGGTATCTAAAAGAGACCCAGTACTTC.

This clonotype was observed a handful of times. V usage is TRBV15 and J usage is TRBJ1-2; tentatively, D is TRBD1 (6 bases). The V gene lost 9 bases and the J gene lost 7 bases, with 21 bases spanning the gap. This CDR3 has 14 residues. Germline values: CDR1 LNHNV, CDR2 YYDKDF (reference sequence). This chain's CDR3 is CATRAGGDPFGYTF. CDR3 nucleotide sequence: TGTGCCACACGAGCGGGGGGCGACCCCTTTGGCTACACCTTC.

Judged by abundance, this clonotype is large. The rearrangement joins TRBV29-1 to TRBJ1-1; D remains unclear. CDR1 is SQVTM and CDR2 is ANQGSEA in the germline V gene. This CDR3 is 14 amino acids long. V lost 7 bases, J lost 1 base, and 16 bases lay in between. Here the CDR3 reads CSARTLKSNTEAFF. The CDR3 DNA is TGCAGCGCACGGACCCTTAAGTCGAACACTGAAGCTTTCTTT.

By share, this clonotype counts as large (0.1 to 1%). The rearrangement links TRBV10-3 to TRBJ1-1; TRBD1 might be the D (6 bases). CDR3 length: 16 residues. Germline CDR1 is ENHRY and CDR2 is SYGVKD. V lost 2 bases to trimming and J lost 1 base, with 14 bases between them. The CDR3 region is CAISEPGAGANTEAFF. The CDR3 nucleotides are TGTGCCATCAGTGAGCCAGGGGCCGGGGCGAACACTGAAGCTTTCTTT.

By its share, this clonotype is medium-sized. The rearrangement joins TRBV6-6 to TRBJ2-1; 10 nucleotides agree with TRBD1. V lost 0 bases and J lost 6; bases outside the gene matches: 2. CDR3 size: 15 residues. Germline assignment: CDR1 MNHNY and CDR2 SVGAGI (reference sequence). The chain's CDR3 is CASSYSRQGANEQFF. CDR3 in DNA: TGTGCCAGCAGTTACTCCCGACAGGGGGCCAATGAGCAGTTCTTC.

By proportion, this clonotype is large (0.1 to 1%). This chain joins TRBV19 and TRBJ2-1; 7 positions agree with TRBD1. Germline CDR1 is LNHDA and CDR2 is SQIVND (reference sequence). The CDR3 has 15 residues. The V gene end was trimmed by 8 bases and the J gene end by 4 bases; junction bases not matched to a gene: 11. The CDR3 sequence is CASAQGDLGYNEQFF. CDR3 coding DNA: TGTGCCAGTGCTCAGGGGGACCTGGGATACAATGAGCAGTTCTTC. Looking up the rest from reference TRBV19 and TRBJ2-1 gives the full variable domain: DGGITQSPKYLFRKEGQNVTLSCEQNLNHDAMYWYRQDPGQGLRLIYYSQIVNDFQKGDIAEGYSVSREKKESFPLTVTSAQKNPTAFYLCASAQGDLGYNEQFFGPGTRLTVL.

This clonotype is labeled large. The chain carries TRBV7-3 and TRBJ2-7, with D tentatively TRBD1 or TRBD2 (6 bases each). This CDR3 is built from 15 residues. Trimming left V 1 base short and J 5 bases short, with 15 bases between. Germline CDR1 SGHTA, CDR2 FQGTGA. CDR3 sequence: CASSLRRGAIDEQYF. CDR3 sequence (DNA): TGTGCCAGCAGCTTAAGAAGGGGGGCCATCGACGAGCAGTACTTC. The whole variable domain, remainder taken from reference TRBV7-3 and TRBJ2-7, is GAGVSQTPSNKVTEKGKYVELRCDPISGHTALYWYRQSLGQGPEFLIYFQGTGAADDSGLPNDRFFAVRPEGSVSTLKIQRTERGDSAVYLCASSLRRGAIDEQYFGPGTRLTVT.

In its sample, this clonotype ranks as medium-sized (0.01 to 0.1%). This sequence joins TRBV25-1 and TRBJ2-4; 9 bases line up with TRBD2. The CDR3 covers 16 residues. The trim removed 6 bases at V and 6 bases at J, leaving 12 bases unmatched. CDR1 is MGHDK, CDR2 SYGVNS, per germline. The CDR3 sequence: CASSAAGREGRNIQYF. In DNA form, the CDR3 reads TGTGCCAGCAGCGCTGCGGGGCGGGAGGGCCGAAACATTCAGTACTTC. Together with reference TRBV25-1 and TRBJ2-4, the CDR3 gives the full variable domain: EADIYQTPRYLVIGTGKKITLECSQTMGHDKMYWYQQDPGMELHLIHYSYGVNSTEKGDLSSESTVSRIRTEHFPLTLESARPSHTSQYLCASSAAGREGRNIQYFGAGTRLSVL.

The V gene is TRBV19, the J gene TRBJ2-1; D gene unclear. V lost 0 bases and J lost 0, with 12 bases in between. The CDR3 spans 17 residues. The germline V gene has CDR1 LNHDA and CDR2 SQIVND (reference sequence). The CDR3 sequence: CASSIDGTASSYNEQFF. The CDR3 nucleotides read TGTGCCAGTAGTATAGATGGAACAGCCAGCTCCTACAATGAGCAGTTCTTC.

This clonotype has only a few counts. This chain connects TRBV27 to TRBJ1-3; D may be TRBD1 (5 bases). The V gene's germline CDR1 is MNHEY and CDR2 SMNVEV (reference sequence). The CDR3 loop spans 17 amino acids. V lost 0 bases, J lost 0 bases, and 12 bases lay in between. CDR3 region: CASSLSRGDCSGNTIYF. DNA for the CDR3: TGTGCCAGCAGTTTATCGAGGGGAGACTGCTCTGGAAACACCATATATTTT.

Relative to its sample, this clonotype is large. This chain joins TRBV28 and TRBJ2-5; 8 bases are a match to TRBD2. This CDR3 is built from 16 residues. Unmatched junction bases numbered 16, after V lost 8 bases and J lost 5 bases. The germline V gene has CDR1 MDHEN and CDR2 SYDVKM. The CDR3 here is CASGGWREEDAETQYF. The CDR3 DNA is TGTGCCAGCGGGGGATGGCGGGAGGAAGATGCGGAGACCCAGTACTTC.

The sample holds a few counts of this clonotype. Being one base from a much bigger clone, this may be a read error. The chain carries TRBV2 and TRBJ2-1; D unresolved. The CDR3 spans 13 residues. Germline V gene lookup returns CDR1 SNHLY and CDR2 FYNNEI. The ends were cut back, 7 bases at V and 5 bases at J, with 12 bases in the middle. As DNA, the CDR3 is TGTGCCAGCATGATACGAGGCCACAATGAGCAGTTCTTC. It encodes CASMIRGHNEQFF.

V is TRBV19 and J is TRBJ1-2; TRBD1 is a possible D gene (5 bases). Trimming took off 6 bases at V and 6 bases at J, with 20 bases between the two ends. This CDR3 spans 15 amino acids. CDR1 is LNHDA and CDR2 is SQIVND in the germline V gene (reference sequence). The CDR3 nucleotides are TGTGCCAGTAGCGTCCGCCGGGACGGGTTGGATGGCTACACCTTC. Translation gives CASSVRRDGLDGYTF.

This clonotype is medium-sized (0.01 to 0.1%). J is TRBJ1-1 and V is TRBV7-2, with 10 nucleotides matching TRBD1. J was trimmed by 4 bases and V by 2 bases; bases with no gene match: 7. CDR3 size: 16 residues. Per the germline V gene, CDR1 is SGHTA and CDR2 is FQGNSA. The CDR3 spells CASSLTGQGEVTEAFF. The CDR3 DNA reads TGTGCCAGCAGCTTAACTGGACAGGGGGAGGTCACTGAAGCTTTCTTT.

This clonotype is judged medium-sized. The chain employs TRBV29-1 and TRBJ2-7, with a tentative D call TRBD2 (5 bases). The CDR3 runs to 13 residues. With 4 bases removed from V and 3 bases from J, the gap between germline ends came to 13 bases. CDR1 is SQVTM and CDR2 is ANQGSEA in the germline V gene. The CDR3 is CSVVEDLLYEQYF. In DNA form, the CDR3 reads TGCAGCGTTGTGGAGGACCTTCTCTACGAGCAGTACTTC.

Relative to its sample, this clonotype is medium-sized. The chain employs TRBV20-1 and TRBJ2-1; D unclear. The CDR3 consists of 8 residues. Germline CDR1 reads DFQATT; CDR2 reads SNEGSKA (reference sequence). CDR3 in DNA: TGCAGCTCCAATGAGCAGTTCTTC. This gives the protein CSSNEQFF.

Sample share makes this clonotype medium-sized. This sequence joins TRBV27 and TRBJ1-1, with 7 bases identical to TRBD1. Germline lookup yields CDR1 MNHEY and CDR2 SMNVEV (reference sequence). J was trimmed by 0 bases and V by 3 bases; bases with no gene match: 13. This CDR3 comprises 18 residues. CDR3 in amino acids: CASSFSFTSGQMNTEAFF. The DNA of the CDR3 is TGTGCCAGCAGTTTTTCTTTCACCTCGGGACAGATGAACACTGAAGCTTTCTTT.

By share, this clonotype counts as medium-sized. The rearrangement links TRBV4-3 to TRBJ2-1; the D gene is possibly TRBD2 (6 bases). In germline, CDR1 is LGHNA, CDR2 YSLEER. This CDR3 region has 16 residues. Trimming took 1 base from V and 4 from J, leaving 14 bases between them. CDR3 sequence reads: CASSQVDEGLYNEQFF. CDR3 in DNA: TGCGCCAGCAGCCAAGTAGACGAGGGACTTTACAATGAGCAGTTCTTC.

This clonotype is deemed large. The V gene is TRBV6-4, the J gene TRBJ2-1, with TRBD2 matching 12 bases. This CDR3 comprises 14 residues. The V and J ends lost 3 bases and 15 bases, in that order; junction bases with no gene match: 9. CDR1 and CDR2 from the germline V gene are MRHNA and SNTAGT. The DNA for the CDR3 is TGTGCCAGCAGTGAGGCTAGCGGGGGGGATAGCCTGTTCTTC. This codes for CASSEASGGDSLFF.

This clonotype qualifies as large (0.1 to 1%). The CDR3 sequence is CASSFYNEQFF. CDR3 bases: TGTGCCAGCAGTTTCTACAATGAGCAGTTCTTC. This chain uses TRBV28 with TRBJ2-1; no reliable D call. Germline V gene sequence: CDR1 MDHEN, CDR2 SYDVKM. This CDR3 has 11 residues. V was shortened by 3 bases and J by 3 bases, with 0 bases between the two germline ends.

This clonotype is categorized as large. This chain joins TRBV7-8 and TRBJ2-7; D gene uncertain. From germline, CDR1 is SGHVS and CDR2 FQNEAQ. CDR3 length: 13 residues. Deletions cut 0 bases from V and 5 bases from J, with 8 bases between. DNA of the CDR3: TGTGCCAGCAGCTTAGCGCAAGGCGACGAGCAGTACTTC. This gives the protein CASSLAQGDEQYF.

By its share, this clonotype is large. V and J are TRBV6-4 and TRBJ2-3; 8 nucleotides align to TRBD1. Per germline, CDR1 MRHNA and CDR2 SNTAGT. This CDR3 is 14 amino acids long. J lost 4 bases, V lost 2 bases, and 2 bases had no gene match. CDR3 amino acids: CASSDGQGADTQYF. The CDR3 DNA sequence: TGTGCCAGCAGTGACGGACAGGGCGCAGATACGCAGTATTTT.

This clonotype is labeled medium-sized. The gene calls are TRBV27 and TRBJ2-1, with 12 bases lining up with TRBD2. Germline V gene sequence: CDR1 MNHEY, CDR2 SMNVEV (reference sequence). Trimming took 5 bases from V and 4 from J; bases not matched to a gene: 9. The CDR3 covers 17 residues. The CDR3 sequence is CASSPREGLAGYNEQFF. As DNA, the CDR3 is TGTGCCAGCAGTCCTCGGGAGGGACTAGCGGGTTACAATGAGCAGTTCTTC.

Comments on this clonotype: This likely traces to a read error, being one base from a far larger clone. The CDR3 DNA reads as TGTGCCAGCATGATACAAGGCCACAATGAGCAGTACTTC. Translating it yields CASMIQGHNEQYF. V is TRBV2 and J is TRBJ2-7; D uncertain. This CDR3 spans 13 amino acids. The V and J ends lost 7 bases and 7 bases respectively, with 17 bases between them. Germline V gene data show CDR1 as SNHLY and CDR2 as FYNNEI.

This clonotype is judged large (0.1 to 1%). The chain is built from TRBV6-6 and TRBJ2-6; no firm D call. Trimming pared 1 base from V and 1 base from J, leaving 8 bases between. The CDR3 runs to 16 residues. The V gene's germline CDR1 is MNHNY and CDR2 SVGAGI (reference sequence). The CDR3 loop reads CASSYFRISGANVLTF. CDR3 nucleotide sequence: TGTGCCAGCAGTTACTTTAGGATTTCTGGGGCCAACGTCCTGACTTTC.